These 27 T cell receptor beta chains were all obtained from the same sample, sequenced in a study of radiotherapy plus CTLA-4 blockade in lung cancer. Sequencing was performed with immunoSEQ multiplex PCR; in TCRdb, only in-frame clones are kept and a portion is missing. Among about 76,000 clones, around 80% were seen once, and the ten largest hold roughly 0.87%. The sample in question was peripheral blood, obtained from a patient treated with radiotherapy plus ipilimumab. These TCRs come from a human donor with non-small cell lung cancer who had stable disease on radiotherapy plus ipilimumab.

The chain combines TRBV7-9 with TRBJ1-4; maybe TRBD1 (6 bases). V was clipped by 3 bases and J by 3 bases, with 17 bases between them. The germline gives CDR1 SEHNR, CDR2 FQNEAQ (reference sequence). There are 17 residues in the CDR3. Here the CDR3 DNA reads TGTGCCAGCAGCTTCTGGGGGGCAGGGATTTCTAATGAAAAACTGTTTTTT. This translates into CASSFWGAGISNEKLFF.

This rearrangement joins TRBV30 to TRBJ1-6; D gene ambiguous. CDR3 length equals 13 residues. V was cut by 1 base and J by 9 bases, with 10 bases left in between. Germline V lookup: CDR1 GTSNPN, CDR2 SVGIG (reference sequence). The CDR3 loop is CAWSGILGSPLHF. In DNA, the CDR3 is TGTGCCTGGAGTGGGATACTCGGTTCACCCCTCCACTTT. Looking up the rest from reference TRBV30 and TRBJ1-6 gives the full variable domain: SQTIHQWPATLVQPVGSPLSLECTVEGTSNPNLYWYRQAAGRGLQLLFYSVGIGQISSEVPQNLSASRPQDRQFILSSKKLLLSDSGFYLCAWSGILGSPLHFGNGTRLTVT.

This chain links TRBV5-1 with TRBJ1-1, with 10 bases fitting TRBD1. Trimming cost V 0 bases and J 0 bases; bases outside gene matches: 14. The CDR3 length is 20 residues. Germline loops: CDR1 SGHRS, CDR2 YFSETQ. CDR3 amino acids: CASSLATGGVSRGMNTEAFF. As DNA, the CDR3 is TGCGCCAGCAGCTTGGCGACAGGGGGCGTGTCTCGGGGCATGAACACTGAAGCTTTCTTT.

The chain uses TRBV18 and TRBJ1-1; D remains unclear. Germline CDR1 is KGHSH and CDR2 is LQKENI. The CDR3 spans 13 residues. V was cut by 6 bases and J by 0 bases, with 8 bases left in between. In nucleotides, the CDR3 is TGTGCCAGCTCTTCGACACTGAACACTGAAGCTTTCTTT. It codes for CASSSTLNTEAFF.

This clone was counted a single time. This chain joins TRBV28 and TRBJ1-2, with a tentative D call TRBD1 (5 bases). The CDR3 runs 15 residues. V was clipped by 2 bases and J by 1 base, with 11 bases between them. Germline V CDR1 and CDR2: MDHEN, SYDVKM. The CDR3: CASSLSQGYNYGYTF. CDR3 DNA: TGTGCCAGCAGTTTAAGTCAGGGCTATAACTATGGCTACACCTTC.

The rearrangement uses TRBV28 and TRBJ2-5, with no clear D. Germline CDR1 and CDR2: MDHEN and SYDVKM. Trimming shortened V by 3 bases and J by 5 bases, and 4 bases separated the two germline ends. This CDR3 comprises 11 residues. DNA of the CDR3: TGTGCCAGCAGTTTGTATGAGACCCAGTACTTC. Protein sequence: CASSLYETQYF.

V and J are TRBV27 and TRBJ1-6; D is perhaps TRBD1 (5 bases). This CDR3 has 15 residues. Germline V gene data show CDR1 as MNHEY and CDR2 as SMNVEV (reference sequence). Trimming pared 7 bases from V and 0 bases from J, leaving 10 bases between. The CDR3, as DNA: TGTGCCAGCAAGGGACGAGGCTCCTATAATTCACCCCTCCACTTT. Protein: CASKGRGSYNSPLHF.

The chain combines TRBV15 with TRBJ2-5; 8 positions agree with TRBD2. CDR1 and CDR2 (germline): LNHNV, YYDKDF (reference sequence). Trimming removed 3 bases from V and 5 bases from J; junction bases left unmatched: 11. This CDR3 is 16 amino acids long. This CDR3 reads CATSSSLAGSRETQYF. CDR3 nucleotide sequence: TGTGCCACCAGCAGCTCTCTAGCGGGCTCCCGGGAGACCCAGTACTTC.

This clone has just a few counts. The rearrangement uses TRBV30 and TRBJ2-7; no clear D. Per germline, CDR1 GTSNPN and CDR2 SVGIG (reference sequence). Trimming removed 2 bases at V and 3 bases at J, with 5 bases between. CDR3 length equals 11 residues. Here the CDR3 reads CAWSRNYEQYF. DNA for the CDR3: TGTGCCTGGAGTCGGAACTACGAGCAGTACTTC.

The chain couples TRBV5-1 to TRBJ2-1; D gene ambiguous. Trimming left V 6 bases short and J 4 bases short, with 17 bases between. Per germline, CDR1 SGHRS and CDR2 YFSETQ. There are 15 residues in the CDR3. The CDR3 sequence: CASTLDETYYNEQFF. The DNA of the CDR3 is TGCGCCAGCACCCTTGATGAGACCTATTACAATGAGCAGTTCTTC.

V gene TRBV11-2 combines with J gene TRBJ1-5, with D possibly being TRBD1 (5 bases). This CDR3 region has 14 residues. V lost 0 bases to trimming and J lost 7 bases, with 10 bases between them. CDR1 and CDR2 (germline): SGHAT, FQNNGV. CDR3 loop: CASSLDAGSQPQHF. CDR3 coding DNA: TGTGCCAGCAGCTTAGATGCAGGGAGCCAGCCCCAGCATTTT.

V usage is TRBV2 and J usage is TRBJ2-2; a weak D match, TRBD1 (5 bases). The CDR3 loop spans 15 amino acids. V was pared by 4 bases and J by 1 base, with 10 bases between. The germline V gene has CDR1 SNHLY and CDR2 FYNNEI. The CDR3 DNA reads TGTGCCAGCAGTGCGCACAGGCTGAACACCGGGGAGCTGTTTTTT. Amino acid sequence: CASSAHRLNTGELFF.

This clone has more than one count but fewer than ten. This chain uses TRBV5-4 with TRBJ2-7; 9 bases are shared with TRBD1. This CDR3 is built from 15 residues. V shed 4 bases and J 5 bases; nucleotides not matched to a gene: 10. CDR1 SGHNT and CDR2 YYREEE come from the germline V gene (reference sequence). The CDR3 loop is CASSPPGQGTHEQYF. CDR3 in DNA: TGTGCCAGCAGCCCTCCGGGACAGGGTACCCACGAGCAGTACTTC.

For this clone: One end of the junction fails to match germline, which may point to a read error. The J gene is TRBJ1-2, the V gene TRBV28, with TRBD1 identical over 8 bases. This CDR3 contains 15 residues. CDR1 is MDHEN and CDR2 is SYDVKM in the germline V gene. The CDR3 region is CASTDGSGGNYGDTF. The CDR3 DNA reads TGTGCCAGCACCGACGGGTCAGGGGGCAACTATGGCGACACCTTC.

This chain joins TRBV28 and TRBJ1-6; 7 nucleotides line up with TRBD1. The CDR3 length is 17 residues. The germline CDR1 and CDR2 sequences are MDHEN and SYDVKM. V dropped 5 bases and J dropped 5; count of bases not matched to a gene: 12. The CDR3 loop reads CASSPTRGGQHNSPLHF. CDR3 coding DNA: TGTGCCAGCAGTCCGACACGGGGGGGACAGCATAATTCACCCCTCCACTTT.

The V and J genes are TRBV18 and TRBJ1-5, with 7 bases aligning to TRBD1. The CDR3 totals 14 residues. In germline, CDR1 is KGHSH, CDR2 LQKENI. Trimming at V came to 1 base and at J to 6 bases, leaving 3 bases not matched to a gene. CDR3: CASSPRQGRQPQHF. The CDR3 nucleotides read TGTGCCAGCTCACCACGACAGGGTCGTCAGCCCCAGCATTTT.

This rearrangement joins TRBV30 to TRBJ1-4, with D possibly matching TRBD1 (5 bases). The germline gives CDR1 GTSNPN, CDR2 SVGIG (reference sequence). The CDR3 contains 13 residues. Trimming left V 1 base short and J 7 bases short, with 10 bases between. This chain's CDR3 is CAWSGQGGEKLFF. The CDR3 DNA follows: TGTGCCTGGAGTGGGCAGGGTGGTGAAAAACTGTTTTTT.

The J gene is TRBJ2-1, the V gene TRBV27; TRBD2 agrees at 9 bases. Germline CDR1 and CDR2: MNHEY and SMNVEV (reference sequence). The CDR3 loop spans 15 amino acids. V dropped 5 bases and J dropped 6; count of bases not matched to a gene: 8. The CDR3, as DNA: TGTGCCAGCAGTCCGCGGGGGGGCCTAATCAATGAGCAGTTCTTC. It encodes CASSPRGGLINEQFF.

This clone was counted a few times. The CDR3 reads CASSLLNTEAFF. CDR3 nucleotides: TGTGCCAGCAGTTTACTGAACACTGAAGCTTTCTTT. The chain carries TRBV28 and TRBJ1-1; D gene ambiguous. Trimming took 2 bases from V and 0 from J, leaving 1 base between them. The V gene's germline CDR1 is MDHEN and CDR2 SYDVKM. This CDR3 spans 12 amino acids.

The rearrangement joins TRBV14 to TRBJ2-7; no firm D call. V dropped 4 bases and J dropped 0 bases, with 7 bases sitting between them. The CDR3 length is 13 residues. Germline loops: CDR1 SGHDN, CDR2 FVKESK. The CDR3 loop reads CASSPMPSYEQYF. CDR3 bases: TGTGCCAGCAGCCCAATGCCCTCCTACGAGCAGTACTTC.

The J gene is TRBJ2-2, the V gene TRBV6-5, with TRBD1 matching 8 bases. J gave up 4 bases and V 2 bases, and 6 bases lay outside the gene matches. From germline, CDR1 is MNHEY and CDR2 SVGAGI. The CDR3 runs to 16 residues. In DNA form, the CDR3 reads TGTGCCAGCAGTTACCCGACAGGGGCGCGCACCGGGGAGCTGTTTTTT. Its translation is CASSYPTGARTGELFF.

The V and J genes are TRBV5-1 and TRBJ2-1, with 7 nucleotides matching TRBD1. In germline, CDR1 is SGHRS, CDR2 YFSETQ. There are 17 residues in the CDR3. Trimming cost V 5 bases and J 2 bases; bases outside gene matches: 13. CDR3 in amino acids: CASRSAPTGVTYNEQFF. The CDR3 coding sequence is TGCGCCAGCAGAAGCGCTCCAACAGGGGTCACCTACAATGAGCAGTTCTTC.

DNA for the CDR3: TGTGCCAGCTCCTCCAACAGCGGGGGGACGGAGACCCAGTACTTC. Residues: CASSSNSGGTETQYF. The V call is TRBV18, the J call TRBJ2-5; TRBD2 matches 9 bases. V was pared by 6 bases and J by 5 bases, with 10 bases of the junction left unmatched. The CDR3 runs 15 residues. Germline CDR1 reads KGHSH; CDR2 reads LQKENI.

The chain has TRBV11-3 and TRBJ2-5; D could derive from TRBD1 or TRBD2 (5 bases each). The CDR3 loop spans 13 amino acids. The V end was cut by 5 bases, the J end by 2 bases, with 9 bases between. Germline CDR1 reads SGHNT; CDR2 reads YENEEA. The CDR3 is CASSGGPQETQYF. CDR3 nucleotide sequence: TGTGCCAGCAGCGGGGGACCACAAGAGACCCAGTACTTC.

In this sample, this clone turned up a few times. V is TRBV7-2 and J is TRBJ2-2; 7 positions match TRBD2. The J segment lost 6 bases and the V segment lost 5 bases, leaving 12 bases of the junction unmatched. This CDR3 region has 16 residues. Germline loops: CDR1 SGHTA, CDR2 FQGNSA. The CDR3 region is CASSLGPSGRPGELFF. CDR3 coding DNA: TGTGCCAGCAGCCTTGGCCCCTCCGGGAGGCCCGGGGAGCTGTTTTTT.

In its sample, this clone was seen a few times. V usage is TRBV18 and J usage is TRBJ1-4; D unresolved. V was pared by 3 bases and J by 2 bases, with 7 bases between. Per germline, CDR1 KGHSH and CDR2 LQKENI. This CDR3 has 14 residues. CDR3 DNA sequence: TGTGCCAGCTCACCGCGACCCACTAATGAAAAACTGTTTTTT. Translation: CASSPRPTNEKLFF.

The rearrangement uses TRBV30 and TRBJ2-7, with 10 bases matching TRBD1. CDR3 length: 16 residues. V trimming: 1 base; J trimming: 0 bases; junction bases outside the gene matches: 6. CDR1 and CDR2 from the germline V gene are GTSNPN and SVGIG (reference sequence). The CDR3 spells CAWSAPDRGPSYEQYF. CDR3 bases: TGTGCCTGGAGTGCCCCTGACAGGGGGCCCTCCTACGAGCAGTACTTC. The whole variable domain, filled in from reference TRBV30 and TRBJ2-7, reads SQTIHQWPATLVQPVGSPLSLECTVEGTSNPNLYWYRQAAGRGLQLLFYSVGIGQISSEVPQNLSASRPQDRQFILSSKKLLLSDSGFYLCAWSAPDRGPSYEQYFGPGTRLTVT.